The clone carrying this T cell receptor (beta chain) was seen at least ten times. What it binds is not known. V lost 9 bases, J lost 0 bases, and 13 bases lay in between. CDR1 is KGHDR and CDR2 is SFDVKD in the germline V gene. This CDR3 is built from 14 residues. TCR beta CDR3 regions were amplified from RNA transcripts. The first-round RT-PCR employed HTBI primers together with the Qiagen OneStep RT-PCR kit. A multiplex PCR was then performed as the second round. TCRdb re-analysed the multiplex PCR reads in MiXCR, keeping a single row per CDR3 protein. This table has hundreds of thousands of distinct CDR3 sequences, roughly 40% appearing once. The data originate from a study of Graves' ophthalmopathy and Graves' hyperthyroidism. Background on the study: Peripheral blood sampling preceded any treatment and occurred at initial diagnosis. The study, taken as a whole, reports: The model's ophthalmopathy progression predictions had more than 55% sensitivity and over 72% specificity.

What was sequenced was peripheral blood. The sequence was obtained from an adult man with Graves' ophthalmopathy. The chain combines TRBV24-1 with TRBJ2-5; D is ambiguous. CDR3 DNA: TGTGCCACCGGAACCAGGTCGGACCAAGAGACCCAGTACTTC. Translation gives CATGTRSDQETQYF.